A selection of T cell receptor beta chains follows, all from one sample in a study of lymphopenia after photon versus proton radiotherapy. The method was immunoSEQ multiplex PCR; TCRdb's version includes in-frame clones alone and lacks a portion of them. Here the sample spans tens of thousands of clones, about nine tenths being singletons. Specimen: peripheral blood, collected from a patient treated with photon-based radiotherapy. Receptor source: a woman in her sixties or seventies with pancreatic cancer. Both conserved end residues are part of each CDR3. Fields, in order: CDR3 length, J gene, V gene, D gene, clone size, CDR3 DNA, CDR3 protein. D genes are given only for firm matches. Where a row states a size, it is once, few, many or the class of an expanded clone; other rows omit it.

15 | TRBJ2-1 | TRBV7-8 | TRBD1 | - | TGTGCCAGCAGCTTAGGGGGACAGGGATCAAATGAGCAGTTCTTC | CASSLGGQGSNEQFF
16 | TRBJ2-3 | TRBV5-1 | - | - | TGCGCCAGCAGCCTAAGTGGGGGGCGCCCCACAGATACGCAGTATTTT | CASSLSGGRPTDTQYF
13 | TRBJ2-5 | TRBV7-8 | - | - | TGTGCCAGCAGCCTAGGACGGCAAGAGACCCAGTACTTC | CASSLGRQETQYF
17 | TRBJ2-1 | TRBV7-2 | - | - | TGTGCCAGCAGCTTAGACCCCGGGTCTCATAGTAGCAATGAGCAGTTCTTC | CASSLDPGSHSSNEQFF
14 | TRBJ2-7 | TRBV6-1 | TRBD1 | once | TGTGCCAGCAGCCGGACAGGGGGCTCCTACGAGCAGTACTTC | CASSRTGGSYEQYF
14 | TRBJ2-1 | TRBV29-1 | - | - | TGCAGCGTTTGGCCCGACTGGTTGGACAATGAGCAGTTCTTC | CSVWPDWLDNEQFF
15 | TRBJ1-3 | TRBV7-6 | - | - | TGTGCCAGCAGCCAACAGGGTGTCTCTGGAAACACCATATATTTT | CASSQQGVSGNTIYF
15 | TRBJ2-3 | TRBV7-8 | TRBD2 | - | TGTGCCAGCAGCTTTAGCGGGGCTAGCACAGATACGCAGTATTTT | CASSFSGASTDTQYF
14 | TRBJ2-1 | TRBV6-1 | - | - | TGTGCCAGCATTGTGGCGGGAAGCCACAATGAGCAGTTCTTC | CASIVAGSHNEQFF
10 | TRBJ2-1 | TRBV10-1 | - | - | TGCGCCAGCATCGGTGGCGAGCAGTTCTTC | CASIGGEQFF
17 | TRBJ2-1 | TRBV18 | TRBD1 | - | TGTGCCAGCTCACCTAAGGACAGGGCTATTAATTGGTATGAGCAGTTCTTC | CASSPKDRAINWYEQFF
15 | TRBJ1-5 | TRBV2 | TRBD1 | few | TGTGCCAGCATCAAGGACAGGGGAACTTTTCAGCCCCAGCATTTT | CASIKDRGTFQPQHF
15 | TRBJ2-7 | TRBV27 | - | - | TGTGCCAGCAGTTCAAGGACTATAGGCTCCTACGAGCAGTACTTC | CASSSRTIGSYEQYF
16 | TRBJ2-3 | TRBV2 | - | - | TGTGCCAGCAGTTCCCAATCGGGATCGCGCACAGATACGCAGTATTTT | CASSSQSGSRTDTQYF
13 | TRBJ2-7 | TRBV27 | - | - | TGTGCCAGCAGTTTATACAGAGGGGGCGAGCAGTACTTC | CASSLYRGGEQYF
16 | TRBJ1-6 | TRBV9 | - | - | TGTGCCAGCAGCGTAGCCCCGAGCTCCTATAATTCACCCCTCCACTTT | CASSVAPSSYNSPLHF
12 | TRBJ2-1 | TRBV7-6 | - | few | TGTGCCAGCAGCCCGAGGGCCGGTGAGCAGTTCTTC | CASSPRAGEQFF
15 | TRBJ1-5 | TRBV10-2 | - | - | TGCGCCAGCAGTGAATTGGCGGCTAGCAATCAGCCCCAGCATTTT | CASSELAASNQPQHF
14 | TRBJ2-7 | TRBV4-1 | TRBD1 | - | TGCGCCAGCAGCCAGACAGGGACCACCAAGCGGCAGTACTTC | CASSQTGTTKRQYF
12 | TRBJ1-2 | TRBV19 | - | - | TGTGCCAGTAGTATCGGGAGGTATGGCTACACCTTC | CASSIGRYGYTF
13 | TRBJ2-7 | TRBV7-7 | - | - | TGTGCTAGCAGTAAGGGACACGGCTACGAGCAGTACTTC | CASSKGHGYEQYF
15 | TRBJ1-5 | TRBV4-2 | TRBD1 | few | TGTGCCAGCAGCCAACCGGACAGGGGTAATCAGCCCCAGCATTTT | CASSQPDRGNQPQHF
15 | TRBJ1-5 | TRBV19 | TRBD1 | - | TGTGCCAGTAGTAGGGACAGGGAAAGCAATCAGCCCCAGCATTTT | CASSRDRESNQPQHF
11 | TRBJ2-1 | TRBV11-3 | - | - | TGTGCCAGCAGCTTGGTATCAAAGCAGTTCTTC | CASSLVSKQFF
14 | TRBJ1-1 | TRBV2 | - | medium-sized | TGTGCCACAAAACCGGGACCCGGGCTGACTGAAGCTTTCTTT | CATKPGPGLTEAFF
12 | TRBJ1-1 | TRBV10-3 | - | - | TGTGCCATCAGTGAAGGGAACACTGAAGCTTTCTTT | CAISEGNTEAFF
14 | TRBJ2-5 | TRBV4-3 | - | - | TGCGCCAGCAGCCAAGGACTCGTGGAAGAGACCCAGTACTTC | CASSQGLVEETQYF
16 | TRBJ2-3 | TRBV19 | - | - | TGTGCCAGTAGAGACAGGGGAGGGTTTGTTACAGATACGCAGTATTTT | CASRDRGGFVTDTQYF
16 | TRBJ2-2 | TRBV5-1 | - | - | TGCGCCAGCAGCTTGGCCGCCACCTCGAACACCGGGGAGCTGTTTTTT | CASSLAATSNTGELFF
13 | TRBJ1-2 | TRBV29-1 | - | - | TGCAGCGTTGATTCGGAGGGATCCTATGGCTACACCTTC | CSVDSEGSYGYTF
13 | TRBJ2-1 | TRBV4-3 | - | - | TGCGCCAGCAGCCAAGGGCTGCGCAATGAGCAGTTCTTC | CASSQGLRNEQFF
15 | TRBJ2-5 | TRBV28 | TRBD2 | - | TGTGCCAGCAAAGGGACTAGCGGGAGCCAAGAGACCCAGTACTTC | CASKGTSGSQETQYF
14 | TRBJ2-5 | TRBV5-4 | TRBD1 | - | TGTGCCAGCAGCTTGGAGGGACAGGGAGCGACCCAGTACTTC | CASSLEGQGATQYF
12 | TRBJ1-1 | TRBV13 | TRBD1 | - | TGTGCCAGTAGACAGGGAAACACTGAAGCTTTCTTT | CASRQGNTEAFF
13 | TRBJ1-2 | TRBV6-5 | TRBD1 | - | TGTGCCAGCAGTGACAGGGGAAACTATGGCTACACCTTC | CASSDRGNYGYTF
14 | TRBJ1-5 | TRBV2 | TRBD1 | - | TGTGCCAGCAGCTCGGGACAGGGTTCTCAGCCCCAGCATTTT | CASSSGQGSQPQHF
14 | TRBJ1-2 | TRBV5-4 | - | few | TGTGCCAGCAGGGAACAGGGAACTAACTATGGCTACACCTTC | CASREQGTNYGYTF
17 | TRBJ1-1 | TRBV11-2 | - | few | TGTGCCAGCAGCAAAACCCCCACTCAGGAAAGGAACACTGAAGCTTTCTTT | CASSKTPTQERNTEAFF
14 | TRBJ2-1 | TRBV30 | TRBD2 | - | TGTGCCTGGACCCCGGGACTAGGGGACAATGAGCAGTTCTTC | CAWTPGLGDNEQFF
13 | TRBJ2-7 | TRBV7-2 | - | - | TGTGCCAGCAGCTTAGTCCCCCTCTACGAGCAGTACTTC | CASSLVPLYEQYF
14 | TRBJ2-7 | TRBV5-1 | - | - | TGCGCCAGCAAGGACCAGGGGGGCTCCTACGAGCAGTACTTC | CASKDQGGSYEQYF